The 29 T cell receptor beta chains given below trace back to one sample, sequenced in a study of post-analysis software for immune sequencing data. TCR beta libraries were prepared from cDNA with unique molecular identifiers. TCRdb reanalysed the PCR reads using MiXCR and keeps one entry per CDR3 protein. Of roughly 400,000 distinct CDR3 sequences listed, less than 40% are singletons. Their target antigens are unknown. Overall study results and limits: Controls had lower frequencies than patients of a few TRBV segments, which included TRBV5-6, TRBV5-1 and TRBV20-1.

What was sequenced was blood. All receptors come from a girl aged 2 to 9 with multiple sclerosis.

This rearrangement joins TRBV15 to TRBJ2-4; 7 positions agree with TRBD2. Germline V gene sequence: CDR1 LNHNV, CDR2 YYDKDF (reference sequence). V was pared by 1 base and J by 3 bases, with 6 bases of the junction left unmatched. There are 16 residues in the CDR3. The CDR3 nucleotides are TGTGCCACCAGCAGAGGGCTAGGGAGGGGCAAAAACATTCAGTACTTC. It specifies CATSRGLGRGKNIQYF. The full variable domain, completed using reference TRBV15 and TRBJ2-4, is DAMVIQNPRYQVTQFGKPVTLSCSQTLNHNVMYWYQQKSSQAPKLLFHYYDKDFNNEADTPDNFQSRRPNTSFCFLDIRSPGLGDTAMYLCATSRGLGRGKNIQYFGAGTRLSVL.

This clonotype has a handful of counts. V gene TRBV4-1 combines with J gene TRBJ2-7; D is perhaps TRBD1 (6 bases). The CDR3 is 14 residues long. V lost 4 bases and J lost 2, with 12 bases in between. The germline V gene has CDR1 MGHRA and CDR2 YSYEKL. Written as DNA, the CDR3 is TGCGCCAGCAGCCTAAACAGGGAAACCTACGAGCAGTACTTC. This encodes CASSLNRETYEQYF.

V usage is TRBV20-1 and J usage is TRBJ2-7; a possible D gene is TRBD2 (6 bases). The CDR3 covers 15 residues. Germline values: CDR1 DFQATT, CDR2 SNEGSKA (reference sequence). Trimming removed 5 bases at V and 7 bases at J, with 24 bases between. The DNA for the CDR3 is TGCAGTGCTCTCCAGGCCCGGGACTCCGCGGGGGAGCAGTACTTC. Amino acids: CSALQARDSAGEQYF.

The chain recombines TRBV7-2 with TRBJ2-7; 12 bases fit TRBD2. The germline V gene encodes CDR1 SGHTA and CDR2 FQGNSA. The CDR3 covers 14 residues. V dropped 8 bases and J dropped 1; count of bases not matched to a gene: 3. The chain's CDR3 is CASGLAGGSYEQYF. The CDR3 coding sequence is TGTGCCAGCGGGCTAGCGGGGGGGTCCTACGAGCAGTACTTC.

The chain couples TRBV9 to TRBJ2-3; 10 nucleotides match TRBD2. Per the germline V gene, CDR1 is SGDLS and CDR2 is YYNGEE. Germline trimming cut 0 bases from V and 2 bases from J; bases unmatched to any gene: 3. The CDR3 extends over 16 amino acids. The chain's CDR3 is CASSVVAGGITDTQYF. DNA of the CDR3: TGTGCCAGCAGCGTAGTAGCGGGGGGTATCACAGATACGCAGTATTTT.

This clonotype was seen only a few times. The V and J genes are TRBV5-1 and TRBJ2-5, with D unclear. V lost 4 bases, J lost 2 bases, and 18 bases lay in between. Germline V gene data show CDR1 as SGHRS and CDR2 as YFSETQ. This CDR3 spans 16 amino acids. The CDR3 coding sequence is TGCGCCAGCAGCCCCTTGGGTCAGAACAATCAAGAGACCCAGTACTTC. This codes for CASSPLGQNNQETQYF.

V usage is TRBV4-1 and J usage is TRBJ1-1; possible D gene TRBD1, 5 bases. The CDR3 runs 14 residues. Germline assignment: CDR1 MGHRA and CDR2 YSYEKL. With 1 base removed from V and 4 bases from J, the gap between germline ends came to 10 bases. As DNA, the CDR3 is TGCGCCAGCAGCCAAGGTTTGGGGGGCACTGAAGCTTTCTTT. It specifies CASSQGLGGTEAFF.

The chain joins TRBV12-3 or TRBV12-4 to TRBJ2-1; 11 bases map to TRBD2. J gave up 6 bases and V 6 bases, and 4 bases lay outside the gene matches. There are 14 residues in the CDR3. CDR3 in DNA: TGTGCCAGCAGACCGACTAGCGGGGCCAATGAGCAGTTCTTC. This sequence encodes CASRPTSGANEQFF.

This clonotype was counted a single time. This CDR3 reads CASRRTGMDNQPQHF. The CDR3 bases are TGTGCCAGCAGGAGGACAGGGATGGACAATCAGCCCCAGCATTTT. The chain is built from TRBV6-2 or TRBV6-3 and TRBJ1-5; 8 bases align to TRBD1. Germline V gene data show CDR1 as MNHEY and CDR2 as SVGEGT. The ends lost 6 bases at V and 3 bases at J; junction bases unmatched: 7. The CDR3 length is 15 residues.

This clonotype was seen only a few times. The chain links TRBV28 to TRBJ1-1; D is unclear. The length of the CDR3 is 12 residues. Germline CDR1 is MDHEN and CDR2 is SYDVKM. Trimming stripped 7 bases from V and 2 bases from J, with 8 bases between. The chain's CDR3 is CASTQTNTEAFF. The CDR3 coding sequence is TGTGCCAGCACCCAGACTAACACTGAAGCTTTCTTT. The whole variable domain, filled in from reference TRBV28 and TRBJ1-1, reads DVKVTQSSRYLVKRTGEKVFLECVQDMDHENMFWYRQDPGLGLRLIYFSYDVKMKEKGDIPEGYSVSREKKERFSLILESASTNQTSMYLCASTQTNTEAFFGQGTRLTVV.

This rearrangement joins TRBV9 to TRBJ1-1; tentatively, D is TRBD1 (5 bases). Germline V lookup: CDR1 SGDLS, CDR2 YYNGEE. The CDR3 runs to 14 residues. The V and J ends lost 4 bases and 3 bases respectively, with 13 bases between them. The CDR3 nucleotides are TGTGCCAGCAGCCTCTCAGGGAAGGACACTGAAGCTTTCTTT. Its protein product is CASSLSGKDTEAFF.

This clonotype turned up a few times. This chain uses TRBV10-3 with TRBJ1-6, with a weak D call TRBD1 (5 bases). Trimming left V 11 bases short and J 8 bases short, with 19 bases between. CDR1 and CDR2 (germline): ENHRY, SYGVKD. This CDR3 comprises 14 residues. The CDR3 DNA follows: TGTGCCGCCGGCGAAAGGGGCACAGATTCACCCCTCCACTTT. Encoded protein: CAAGERGTDSPLHF.

This clonotype was detected only a few times. The chain has TRBV12-3 or TRBV12-4 and TRBJ2-6; TRBD1 agrees at 7 bases. J gave up 1 base and V 3 bases, and 9 bases lay outside the gene matches. This CDR3 spans 18 amino acids. The CDR3 here is CASSFGGQIKSGANVLTF. CDR3 DNA sequence: TGTGCCAGCAGTTTTGGGGGACAGATAAAGTCTGGGGCCAACGTCCTGACTTTC.

This chain connects TRBV28 to TRBJ2-1; 14 positions match TRBD2. The CDR3 is 16 residues long. Unmatched junction bases numbered 2, after V lost 2 bases and J lost 5 bases. Germline-derived CDR1 and CDR2 are MDHEN and SYDVKM. CDR3 nucleotide sequence: TGTGCCAGCAGTTTAAGGACTAGCGGGGGGCACAATGAGCAGTTCTTC. Translation: CASSLRTSGGHNEQFF.

V and J are TRBV7-2 and TRBJ2-5; D is undetermined. V was cut by 5 bases and J by 2 bases, with 15 bases left in between. CDR1 and CDR2 (germline): SGHTA, FQGNSA. The CDR3 runs 15 residues. CDR3 residues: CASSMDPGVQETQYF. In nucleotides, the CDR3 is TGTGCCAGCAGCATGGACCCAGGAGTTCAAGAGACCCAGTACTTC.

V is TRBV7-3 and J is TRBJ2-1; TRBD1 aligns across 8 bases. After removal of 5 bases from V and 9 bases from J, the junction contained 6 bases not matched to a gene. CDR3 length: 13 amino acids. Germline CDR1 is SGHTA and CDR2 is FQGTGA. This CDR3 is CASSPRQGIEQFF. CDR3 DNA sequence: TGTGCCAGCAGCCCAAGACAGGGGATTGAGCAGTTCTTC.

The chain uses TRBV7-2 and TRBJ1-2; D not certain. This CDR3 contains 14 residues. Germline values: CDR1 SGHTA, CDR2 FQGNSA. V shed 6 bases and J shed 8 bases, with 19 bases lying between them. In DNA, the CDR3 is TGTGCCAGCAGTCCCTCGCACCTCGGGATAGGCTACACCTTC. Translating it yields CASSPSHLGIGYTF.

The genes are TRBV7-6 and TRBJ2-3; D is uncertain. The CDR3 spans 18 residues. Germline V gene lookup returns CDR1 SGHVS and CDR2 FNYEAQ. Trimming took off 5 bases at V and 2 bases at J, with 23 bases between the two ends. The CDR3 sequence is CASSRRMVGFRVTDTQYF. CDR3 nucleotide sequence: TGTGCCAGCAGCCGAAGAATGGTAGGGTTTAGGGTCACAGATACGCAGTATTTT. Complete variable domain (other parts from reference TRBV7-6 and TRBJ2-3): GAGVSQSPRYKVTKRGQDVALRCDPISGHVSLYWYRQALGQGPEFLTYFNYEAQQDKSGLPNDRFSAERPEGSISTLTIQRTEQRDSAMYRCASSRRMVGFRVTDTQYFGPGTRLTVL.

In its sample, this clonotype was seen a few times. The chain carries TRBV7-2 and TRBJ1-2, with a possible D match to TRBD1 (5 bases). Germline V CDR1 and CDR2: SGHTA, FQGNSA. This CDR3 is built from 14 residues. Trimming removed 0 bases from V and 8 bases from J, with 13 bases in between. The CDR3, as DNA: TGTGCCAGCAGCTTAGCCAGAACAGGCAACGGCTACACCTTC. Translating gives CASSLARTGNGYTF.

A few counts support this clonotype. The chain joins TRBV7-3 to TRBJ2-3, with TRBD2 matching 9 bases. Germline V gene lookup returns CDR1 SGHTA and CDR2 FQGTGA. After removal of 2 bases from V and 0 bases from J, the junction contained 6 bases not matched to a gene. The CDR3 is 17 amino acids. CDR3 protein: CASSLGLAGPSTDTQYF. CDR3 in DNA: TGTGCCAGCAGCTTAGGGCTAGCGGGACCTAGCACAGATACGCAGTATTTT.

This chain joins TRBV29-1 and TRBJ2-1; 10 positions agree with TRBD2. The CDR3 has 15 residues. J lost 7 bases, V lost 1 base, and 7 bases had no gene match. CDR1 is SQVTM and CDR2 is ANQGSEA in the germline V gene. The CDR3 coding sequence is TGCAGCGTTGAAGGACCCTTAGCGGGAGGTAATGAGCAGTTCTTC. This encodes CSVEGPLAGGNEQFF.

V is TRBV6-5 and J is TRBJ1-2, with D uncertain. Trimming shortened V by 2 bases and J by 8 bases, and 9 bases separated the two germline ends. CDR1 MNHEY and CDR2 SVGAGI come from the germline V gene. The CDR3 has 12 residues. CDR3 region: CASSYAGRGYTF. DNA for the CDR3: TGTGCCAGCAGTTACGCAGGAAGGGGCTACACCTTC.

A few counts support this clonotype. The V call is TRBV16, the J call TRBJ2-1; D is perhaps TRBD2 (6 bases). The CDR3 has 13 amino acids. The V gene lost 4 bases and the J gene lost 10 bases, with 14 bases spanning the gap. Germline lookup yields CDR1 KGHSY and CDR2 FQNENV. CDR3 amino acids: CASSPGGALEQFF. DNA for the CDR3: TGTGCCAGCAGCCCCGGAGGGGCGCTAGAGCAGTTCTTC.

This chain uses TRBV4-3 with TRBJ1-2; 8 bases map to TRBD1. CDR3 length equals 16 residues. J gave up 1 base and V 2 bases, and 6 bases lay outside the gene matches. Germline CDR1 and CDR2: LGHNA and YSLEER. The CDR3 sequence is CASSQSTGEGNYGYTF. The CDR3 DNA sequence: TGCGCCAGCAGCCAATCGACAGGGGAGGGTAACTATGGCTACACCTTC.

The genes are TRBV7-8 and TRBJ2-1; no reliable D call. Germline assignment: CDR1 SGHVS and CDR2 FQNEAQ. Trimming cost V 5 bases and J 8 bases, with 7 bases left between them. The CDR3 consists of 11 residues. In DNA form, the CDR3 reads TGTGCCAGCAGCGTATTGGATGAGCAGTTCTTC. Translated: CASSVLDEQFF. The full variable domain, its missing parts supplied by reference TRBV7-8 and TRBJ2-1, is GAGVSQSPRYKVAKRGQDVALRCDPISGHVSLFWYQQALGQGPEFLTYFQNEAQLDKSGLPSDRFFAERPEGSVSTLKIQRTQQEDSAVYLCASSVLDEQFFGPGTRLTVL.

The chain employs TRBV29-1 and TRBJ2-3; 11 bases line up with TRBD2. This CDR3 spans 14 amino acids. Trimming removed 6 bases from V and 6 bases from J; junction bases left unmatched: 8. Germline CDR1 is SQVTM and CDR2 is ANQGSEA. The CDR3, as DNA: TGCAGCGTACATAGCGGGGGGGCATCCGATACGCAGTATTTT. It translates to CSVHSGGASDTQYF.

The CDR3 nucleotides are TGCGCCAGCAGCCTCGGACAGGGGGATCTCGAGCAGTACTTC. Translation: CASSLGQGDLEQYF. The rearrangement joins TRBV5-1 to TRBJ2-7; 10 bases align to TRBD1. V lost 4 bases and J lost 6; bases outside the gene matches: 7. Germline V gene data show CDR1 as SGHRS and CDR2 as YFSETQ. This CDR3 is built from 14 residues.

This sequence joins TRBV14 and TRBJ2-3; D is unclear. From germline, CDR1 is SGHDN and CDR2 FVKESK. Trimming pared 0 bases from V and 4 bases from J, leaving 5 bases between. CDR3 length: 13 residues. CDR3 nucleotides: TGTGCCAGCAGCCAAGATCCGCCAGATACGCAGTATTTT. This sequence encodes CASSQDPPDTQYF.

The J gene is TRBJ2-5, the V gene TRBV7-2; weak D call: TRBD2 (6 bases). CDR1 is SGHTA, CDR2 FQGNSA, per germline. The CDR3 is 14 amino acids. The V end was cut by 6 bases, the J end by 5 bases, with 16 bases between. The CDR3 region is CASSRGPSVETQYF. CDR3 DNA: TGTGCCAGCAGTCGCGGGCCTAGCGTGGAGACCCAGTACTTC.